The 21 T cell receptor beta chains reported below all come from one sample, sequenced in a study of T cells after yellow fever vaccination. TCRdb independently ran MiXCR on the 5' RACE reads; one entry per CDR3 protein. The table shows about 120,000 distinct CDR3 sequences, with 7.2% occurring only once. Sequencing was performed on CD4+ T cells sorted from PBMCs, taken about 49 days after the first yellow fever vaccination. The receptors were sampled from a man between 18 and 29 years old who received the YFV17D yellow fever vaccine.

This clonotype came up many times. Written as DNA, the CDR3 is TGTGCCAGCAGTCCGAGGGCAGGGGACTATGGCTACACCTTC. This sequence encodes CASSPRAGDYGYTF. The chain has TRBV6-1 and TRBJ1-2; D perhaps matches TRBD1 (6 bases). V was clipped by 5 bases and J by 3 bases, with 13 bases between them. Germline CDR1 MNHNS, CDR2 SASEGT. The CDR3 contains 14 residues.

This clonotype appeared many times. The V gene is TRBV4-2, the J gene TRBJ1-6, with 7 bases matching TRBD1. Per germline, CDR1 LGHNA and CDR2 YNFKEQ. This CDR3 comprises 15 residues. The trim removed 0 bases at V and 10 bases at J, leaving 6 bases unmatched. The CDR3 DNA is TGTGCCAGCAGCCAAGAGGACAGGCTGGGATCACCCCTCCACTTT. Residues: CASSQEDRLGSPLHF.

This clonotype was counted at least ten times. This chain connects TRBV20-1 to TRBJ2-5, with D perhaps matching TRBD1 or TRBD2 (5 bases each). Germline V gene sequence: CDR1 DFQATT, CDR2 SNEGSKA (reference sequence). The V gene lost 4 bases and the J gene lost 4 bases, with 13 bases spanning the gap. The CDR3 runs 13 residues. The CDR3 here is CSATLLGVETQYF. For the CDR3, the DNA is TGCAGTGCTACCCTACTGGGGGTAGAGACCCAGTACTTC.

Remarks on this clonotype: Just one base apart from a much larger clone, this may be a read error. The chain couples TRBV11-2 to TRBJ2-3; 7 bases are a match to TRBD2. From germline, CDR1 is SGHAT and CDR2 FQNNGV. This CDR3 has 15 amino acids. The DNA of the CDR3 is TGTGCCAGCAGCTCCCTTGGGGGGGGAACAGATAAGCAGTATTTT. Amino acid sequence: CASSSLGGGTDKQYF.

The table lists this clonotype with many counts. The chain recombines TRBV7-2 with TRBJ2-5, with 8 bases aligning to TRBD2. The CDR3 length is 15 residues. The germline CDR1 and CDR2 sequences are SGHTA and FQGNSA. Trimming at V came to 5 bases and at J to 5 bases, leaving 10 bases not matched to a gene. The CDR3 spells CASSPWVAGRETQYF. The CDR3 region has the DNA TGTGCCAGCAGCCCCTGGGTAGCGGGGAGGGAGACCCAGTACTTC.

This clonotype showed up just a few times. Here the CDR3 DNA reads TGTGCCAGCAGCTTTCGGGGGAGCACAGATACGCAGTATTTT. It codes for CASSFRGSTDTQYF. The chain has TRBV7-3 and TRBJ2-3, with D possibly matching TRBD2 (6 bases). This CDR3 is 14 amino acids long. V was pared by 3 bases and J by 0 bases, with 7 bases between. CDR1 is SGHTA, CDR2 FQGTGA, per germline. Complete variable domain (other parts from reference TRBV7-3 and TRBJ2-3): GAGVSQTPSNKVTEKGKYVELRCDPISGHTALYWYRQSLGQGPEFLIYFQGTGAADDSGLPNDRFFAVRPEGSVSTLKIQRTERGDSAVYLCASSFRGSTDTQYFGPGTRLTVL.

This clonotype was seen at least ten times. The CDR3 spells CASSFPRSSQPQHF. CDR3 nucleotides: TGTGCCAGCAGTTTCCCGAGGTCCAGCCAGCCCCAGCATTTT. This chain links TRBV28 with TRBJ1-5, with unresolved D. Between the trimmed V and J ends, which lost 3 bases and 7 bases, there was a span of 13 bases. The CDR3 is 14 amino acids. Per germline, CDR1 MDHEN and CDR2 SYDVKM.

In nucleotides, the CDR3 is TGTGCCAGCAATTATATCCCGGGACGTGAGCGGCAGCCTCAGTATTTT. Translating gives CASNYIPGRERQPQYF. The V call is TRBV6-2 or TRBV6-3, the J call TRBJ2-3, with D possibly being TRBD1 or TRBD2 (5 bases each). CDR3 length: 16 amino acids. Trimming removed 7 bases at V and 12 bases at J, with 29 bases between. The germline V gene has CDR1 MNHEY and CDR2 SVGEGT.

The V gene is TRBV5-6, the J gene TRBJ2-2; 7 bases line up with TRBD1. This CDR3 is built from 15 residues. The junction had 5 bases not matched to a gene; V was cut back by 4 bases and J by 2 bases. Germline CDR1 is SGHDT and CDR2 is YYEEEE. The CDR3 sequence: CASSRTGLNTGELFF. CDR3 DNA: TGTGCCAGCAGCCGGACAGGACTTAACACCGGGGAGCTGTTTTTT.

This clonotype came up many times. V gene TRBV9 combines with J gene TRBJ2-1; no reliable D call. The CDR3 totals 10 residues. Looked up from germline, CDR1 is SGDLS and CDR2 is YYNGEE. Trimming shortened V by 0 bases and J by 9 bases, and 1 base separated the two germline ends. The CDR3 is CASSVGEQFF. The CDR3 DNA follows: TGTGCCAGCAGCGTAGGTGAGCAGTTCTTC.

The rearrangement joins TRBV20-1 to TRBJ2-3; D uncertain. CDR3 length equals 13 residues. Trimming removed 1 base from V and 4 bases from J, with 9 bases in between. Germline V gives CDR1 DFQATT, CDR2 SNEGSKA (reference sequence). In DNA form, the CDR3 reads TGCAGTGCTAGAGTACGGGTGGCAGATACGCAGTATTTT. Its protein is CSARVRVADTQYF.

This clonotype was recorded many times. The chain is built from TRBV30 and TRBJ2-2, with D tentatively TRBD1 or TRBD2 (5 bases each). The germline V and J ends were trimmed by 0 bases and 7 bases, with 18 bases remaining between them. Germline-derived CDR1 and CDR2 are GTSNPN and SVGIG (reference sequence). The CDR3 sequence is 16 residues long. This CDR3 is CAWSVAYGAGVGELFF. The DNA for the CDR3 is TGTGCCTGGAGTGTAGCATATGGGGCCGGGGTCGGGGAGCTGTTTTTT. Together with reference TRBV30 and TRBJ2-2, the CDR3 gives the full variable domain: SQTIHQWPATLVQPVGSPLSLECTVEGTSNPNLYWYRQAAGRGLQLLFYSVGIGQISSEVPQNLSASRPQDRQFILSSKKLLLSDSGFYLCAWSVAYGAGVGELFFGEGSRLTVL.

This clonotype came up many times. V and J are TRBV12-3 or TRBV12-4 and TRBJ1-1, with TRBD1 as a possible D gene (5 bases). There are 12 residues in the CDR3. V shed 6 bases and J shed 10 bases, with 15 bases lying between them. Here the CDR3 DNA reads TGTGCCAGCAGCCGGACCAGGGACCGAGCTTTCTTT. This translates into CASSRTRDRAFF.

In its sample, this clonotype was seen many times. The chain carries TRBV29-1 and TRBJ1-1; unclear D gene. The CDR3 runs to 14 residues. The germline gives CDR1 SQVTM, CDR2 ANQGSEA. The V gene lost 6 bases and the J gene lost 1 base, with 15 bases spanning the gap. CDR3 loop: CSVVRTGKNTEAFF. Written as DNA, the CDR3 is TGCAGCGTCGTTAGGACGGGCAAGAACACTGAAGCTTTCTTT. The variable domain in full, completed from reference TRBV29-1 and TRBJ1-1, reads SAVISQKPSRDICQRGTSLTIQCQVDSQVTMMFWYRQQPGQSLTLIATANQGSEATYESGFVIDKFPISRPNLTFSTLTVSNMSPEDSSIYLCSVVRTGKNTEAFFGQGTRLTVV.

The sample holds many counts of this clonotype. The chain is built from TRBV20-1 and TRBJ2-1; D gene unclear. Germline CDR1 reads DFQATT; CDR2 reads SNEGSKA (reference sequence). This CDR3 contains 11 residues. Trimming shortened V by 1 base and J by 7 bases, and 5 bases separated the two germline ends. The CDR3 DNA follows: TGCAGTGCTAGAGTGCAGAATGAGCAGTTCTTC. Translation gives CSARVQNEQFF.

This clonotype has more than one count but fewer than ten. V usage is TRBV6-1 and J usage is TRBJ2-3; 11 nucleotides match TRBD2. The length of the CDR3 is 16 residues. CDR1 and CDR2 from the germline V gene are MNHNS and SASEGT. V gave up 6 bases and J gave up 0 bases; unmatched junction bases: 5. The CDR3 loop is CASRGTSGRSTDTQYF. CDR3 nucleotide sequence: TGTGCCAGCAGAGGGACTAGCGGTAGGAGCACAGATACGCAGTATTTT.

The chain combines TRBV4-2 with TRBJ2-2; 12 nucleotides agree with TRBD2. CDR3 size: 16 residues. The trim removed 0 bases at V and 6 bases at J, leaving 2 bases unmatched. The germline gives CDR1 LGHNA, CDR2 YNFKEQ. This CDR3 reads CASSQDLAGGPGELFF. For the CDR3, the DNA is TGTGCCAGCAGCCAAGATCTAGCGGGGGGGCCCGGGGAGCTGTTTTTT.

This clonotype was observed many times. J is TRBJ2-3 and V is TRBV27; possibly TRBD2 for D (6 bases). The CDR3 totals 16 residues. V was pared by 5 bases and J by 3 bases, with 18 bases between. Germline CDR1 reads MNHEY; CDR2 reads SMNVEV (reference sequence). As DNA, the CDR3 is TGTGCCAGCAGTCCTCCGGGACTCCCTCCAACAGATACGCAGTATTTT. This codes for CASSPPGLPPTDTQYF.

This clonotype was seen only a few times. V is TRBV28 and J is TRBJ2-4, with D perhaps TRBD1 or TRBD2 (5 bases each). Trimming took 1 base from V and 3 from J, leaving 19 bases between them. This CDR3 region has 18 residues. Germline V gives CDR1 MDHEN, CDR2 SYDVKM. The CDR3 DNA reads TGTGCCAGCAGTTTATTTTCAGCTTCGGGACGGGTCAAAAACATTCAGTACTTC. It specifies CASSLFSASGRVKNIQYF.

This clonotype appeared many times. The CDR3 coding sequence is TGTGCCAGCCGAGAGCGGGGGAGCACAGATACGCAGTATTTT. Translating gives CASRERGSTDTQYF. The chain is built from TRBV7-2 and TRBJ2-3, with TRBD2 matching over 8 bases. The CDR3 sequence is 14 residues long. Per the germline V gene, CDR1 is SGHTA and CDR2 is FQGNSA. V dropped 8 bases and J dropped 0; count of bases not matched to a gene: 4. Drawing the rest from reference TRBV7-2 and TRBJ2-3, the complete variable domain is GAGVSQSPSNKVTEKGKDVELRCDPISGHTALYWYRQSLGQGLEFLIYFQGNSAPDKSGLPSDRFSAERTGGSVSTLTIQRTQQEDSAVYLCASRERGSTDTQYFGPGTRLTVL.

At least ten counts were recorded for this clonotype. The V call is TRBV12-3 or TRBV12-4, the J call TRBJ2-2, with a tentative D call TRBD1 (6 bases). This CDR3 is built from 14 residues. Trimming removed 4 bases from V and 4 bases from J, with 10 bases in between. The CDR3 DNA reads TGTGCCAGCAGTTCGGGGACACTCACCGGGGAGCTGTTTTTT. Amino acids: CASSSGTLTGELFF.